The 27 T cell receptor beta chains given below trace back to one sample, sequenced in a study of technical replicates of blood from a handful of donors (dated by TCRdb to between 2016 and 2019). Preparation of the library involved the immunoSEQ multiplex PCR assay. TCRdb provides this immuneACCESS table in a form limited to in-frame rearrangements. Some clones are lacking; in checked studies, under half of them reflect an unresolved V gene, and why the rest are absent is not known. For this sample there are some 83,000 clones; more than 80% appear just once. The top ten clonotypes cover around 0.25% of the sample. The specimen sequenced was T cells isolated from PBMCs. These receptors all come from a human donor in good health.

This chain connects TRBV10-3 to TRBJ1-5; D gene unclear. Germline V gives CDR1 ENHRY, CDR2 SYGVKD. The CDR3 has 16 amino acids. V was pared by 3 bases and J by 2 bases, with 14 bases between. Here the CDR3 DNA reads TGTGCCATCAGTGACGTATACACTCGGGGCAATCAGCCCCAGCATTTT. This encodes CAISDVYTRGNQPQHF.

The J gene is TRBJ2-1, the V gene TRBV25-1; 8 bases are shared with TRBD2. CDR1 and CDR2 from the germline V gene are MGHDK and SYGVNS. J lost 3 bases, V lost 7 bases, and 5 bases had no gene match. The length of the CDR3 is 14 residues. CDR3 region: CASKVSGVYNEQFF. CDR3 DNA: TGTGCCAGCAAGGTTAGCGGGGTCTACAATGAGCAGTTCTTC. Based on the CDR3 plus reference TRBV25-1 and TRBJ2-1, the full variable domain is EADIYQTPRYLVIGTGKKITLECSQTMGHDKMYWYQQDPGMELHLIHYSYGVNSTEKGDLSSESTVSRIRTEHFPLTLESARPSHTSQYLCASKVSGVYNEQFFGPGTRLTVL.

The chain carries TRBV5-1 and TRBJ2-5; 10 bases line up with TRBD1. The CDR3 is made up of 15 amino acids. CDR1 SGHRS and CDR2 YFSETQ come from the germline V gene. The V gene end was trimmed by 0 bases and the J gene end by 5 bases; junction bases not matched to a gene: 4. The CDR3 DNA reads as TGCGCCAGCAGCTTGGCCGGGACAGGGGAGGAGACCCAGTACTTC. Protein: CASSLAGTGEETQYF.

V usage is TRBV11-2 and J usage is TRBJ2-7; no clear D. V was trimmed by 4 bases and J by 0 bases, leaving 7 bases between them. Germline values: CDR1 SGHAT, CDR2 FQNNGV. The CDR3 extends over 13 amino acids. The CDR3, as DNA: TGTGCCAGCAGCTCTAGAGGCTCCTACGAGCAGTACTTC. Translating gives CASSSRGSYEQYF.

This chain links TRBV5-1 with TRBJ2-7; TRBD1 aligns across 7 bases. V gave up 4 bases and J gave up 3 bases; unmatched junction bases: 13. The CDR3 runs to 16 residues. In germline, CDR1 is SGHRS, CDR2 YFSETQ. DNA for the CDR3: TGCGCCAGCAGCCCCCCCTCGACAGGGTTGGTCTACGAGCAGTACTTC. Translating it yields CASSPPSTGLVYEQYF.

The gene calls are TRBV11-2 and TRBJ2-5, with 7 nucleotides matching TRBD2. CDR3 length: 15 amino acids. CDR1 and CDR2 from the germline V gene are SGHAT and FQNNGV. J gave up 2 bases and V 1 base, and 4 bases lay outside the gene matches. The DNA of the CDR3 is TGTGCCAGCAGCTTAGTATGGGGAGGGCAAGAGACCCAGTACTTC. Amino acid sequence: CASSLVWGGQETQYF.

This clone showed up just once. The chain combines TRBV12-2 with TRBJ2-7; the DNA was not used to check the table's D call, TRBD2. TRBV12-2 is designated a pseudogene. This CDR3 spans 19 amino acids. CDR3 nucleotides: TGTGCAAGTCGCTTAGCGTTACTGCTAGCGAGGGGTAACTCCTACGAGCAGTACTTC. This translates into CASRLALLLARGNSYEQYF.

This chain connects TRBV7-3 to TRBJ2-5; tentative D call: TRBD2 (7 bases). The CDR3 is 14 residues long. V lost 1 base and J 5 bases, leaving 11 bases between the germline ends. CDR1 and CDR2 (germline): SGHTA, FQGTGA. This CDR3 reads CASSLNAGAETQYF. The CDR3 DNA reads TGTGCCAGCAGCTTAAATGCGGGGGCGGAGACCCAGTACTTC.

V usage is TRBV6-1 and J usage is TRBJ1-2; D uncertain. Germline V gives CDR1 MNHNS, CDR2 SASEGT. V was pared by 4 bases and J by 4 bases, with 16 bases between. The CDR3 totals 15 residues. The DNA of the CDR3 is TGTGCCAGCAGTGTATTTGAAGCCCGTGTCTATGGCTACACCTTC. As protein: CASSVFEARVYGYTF.

The V gene is TRBV5-1, the J gene TRBJ2-5; weak D call: TRBD1 (7 bases). Trimming removed 6 bases from V and 4 bases from J, with 13 bases in between. This CDR3 is built from 13 residues. Germline CDR1 is SGHRS and CDR2 is YFSETQ. CDR3 nucleotides: TGCGCCAGCATCGAGGAGGGGGCAGAGACCCAGTACTTC. It yields the protein CASIEEGAETQYF.

This rearrangement joins TRBV5-4 to TRBJ2-7; 8 nucleotides align to TRBD1. CDR3 size: 15 residues. V was pared by 5 bases and J by 0 bases, with 7 bases of the junction left unmatched. Germline V gene sequence: CDR1 SGHNT, CDR2 YYREEE (reference sequence). Written as DNA, the CDR3 is TGTGCCAGCAGTCCGACAGGGGCCCCCTCCTACGAGCAGTACTTC. It codes for CASSPTGAPSYEQYF.

The J gene is TRBJ2-2, the V gene TRBV7-2; 7 bases agree with TRBD1. The ends lost 2 bases at V and 0 bases at J; junction bases unmatched: 6. Germline CDR1 is SGHTA and CDR2 is FQGNSA. The CDR3 runs to 17 residues. The CDR3 DNA sequence: TGTGCCAGCAGCTTAATGTGGGGGACAGCGAACACCGGGGAGCTGTTTTTT. It encodes CASSLMWGTANTGELFF.

V gene TRBV9 combines with J gene TRBJ2-1, with TRBD1 matching over 11 bases. The CDR3 contains 20 residues. In germline, CDR1 is SGDLS, CDR2 YYNGEE. V trimming: 2 bases; J trimming: 0 bases; junction bases outside the gene matches: 13. The CDR3 DNA reads as TGTGCCAGCAGCGTTCCCCCGGGACAGGGGGGGCTTAGCTCCTACAATGAGCAGTTCTTC. The encoded protein is CASSVPPGQGGLSSYNEQFF.

The gene calls are TRBV14 and TRBJ1-2; D gene uncertain. The V end lost 4 bases, the J end lost 4 bases, and 7 bases lay between the germline ends. Germline V lookup: CDR1 SGHDN, CDR2 FVKESK. This CDR3 has 12 amino acids. CDR3 region: CASSPGGYGYTF. CDR3 sequence (DNA): TGTGCCAGCAGCCCAGGAGGCTATGGCTACACCTTC.

The CDR3 nucleotides are TGCGCCAGCAGCCAAGCTAGCGGGAGGGCCCGGGAGCAGTTCTTC. Its protein is CASSQASGRAREQFF. This sequence joins TRBV4-1 and TRBJ2-1; 12 bases map to TRBD2. Germline V lookup: CDR1 MGHRA, CDR2 YSYEKL. The ends lost 1 base at V and 10 bases at J; junction bases unmatched: 5. The CDR3 has 15 amino acids.

The chain joins TRBV13 to TRBJ2-7; no firm D call. V was shortened by 5 bases and J by 3 bases, with 14 bases between the two germline ends. Germline CDR1 is PRHDT and CDR2 is FYEKMQ (reference sequence). CDR3 size: 14 residues. The CDR3 DNA is TGTGCCAGCAGCCTACCGAGTGCTAGCTACGAGCAGTACTTC. Its translation is CASSLPSASYEQYF.

The V gene is TRBV12-5, the J gene TRBJ2-7; tentatively, D is TRBD1 (6 bases). The germline V and J ends were trimmed by 5 bases and 2 bases, with 10 bases remaining between them. This CDR3 has 13 residues. Germline CDR1 is LGHNT and CDR2 is FRNRAP. This CDR3 reads CASGAGQPYEQYF. The DNA of the CDR3 is TGTGCTAGTGGTGCAGGACAGCCCTACGAGCAGTACTTC. Full variable domain (missing parts from reference TRBV12-5 and TRBJ2-7): DARVTQTPRHKVTEMGQEVTMRCQPILGHNTVFWYRQTMMQGLELLAYFRNRAPLDDSGMPKDRFSAEMPDATLATLKIQPSEPRDSAVYFCASGAGQPYEQYFGPGTRLTVT.

The genes are TRBV5-1 and TRBJ1-3; D gene unclear. Germline assignment: CDR1 SGHRS and CDR2 YFSETQ. Trimming cost V 5 bases and J 4 bases, with 13 bases left between them. This CDR3 comprises 14 residues. CDR3 sequence: CASRNGLQGNTIYF. In nucleotides, the CDR3 is TGCGCCAGCAGGAATGGGCTCCAGGGAAACACCATATATTTT.

This chain uses TRBV6-6 with TRBJ2-6; D is perhaps TRBD1 (5 bases). V shed 2 bases and J shed 1 base, with 6 bases lying between them. Germline CDR1 is MNHNY and CDR2 is SVGAGI (reference sequence). The CDR3 is 15 amino acids. CDR3: CASSYDSSGANVLTF. CDR3 DNA sequence: TGTGCCAGCAGTTACGACAGTTCTGGGGCCAACGTCCTGACTTTC.

This clone was seen once. This chain's CDR3 is CASRPFEYYEQFF. CDR3 DNA sequence: TGTGCCAGCAGACCCTTCGAGTACTATGAGCAGTTCTTC. The genes are TRBV6-5 and TRBJ2-1; D not resolved. Trimming left V 6 bases short and J 8 bases short, with 14 bases between. The germline CDR1 and CDR2 sequences are MNHEY and SVGAGI. The CDR3 is made up of 13 amino acids.

This chain links TRBV28 with TRBJ1-2; weak D call: TRBD1 (6 bases). The germline V gene encodes CDR1 MDHEN and CDR2 SYDVKM. Trimming removed 5 bases at V and 8 bases at J, with 18 bases between. The CDR3 contains 14 residues. CDR3 loop: CASSLNTGLGGYTF. Written as DNA, the CDR3 is TGTGCCAGCAGTCTGAATACAGGGTTGGGGGGCTACACCTTC.

The chain recombines TRBV9 with TRBJ2-1; 9 bases map to TRBD2. CDR3 size: 15 residues. The germline V gene has CDR1 SGDLS and CDR2 YYNGEE. V lost 3 bases, J lost 2 bases, and 3 bases stayed unmatched. The CDR3 spells CASSAGLAPYNEQFF. The CDR3 DNA is TGTGCCAGCAGCGCGGGACTAGCACCCTACAATGAGCAGTTCTTC.

This rearrangement joins TRBV27 to TRBJ2-7, with 7 bases matching TRBD2. Per germline, CDR1 MNHEY and CDR2 SMNVEV (reference sequence). The CDR3 has 16 residues. J was trimmed by 5 bases and V by 6 bases; bases with no gene match: 16. CDR3 bases: TGTGCCAGCAGGCCCGCGCGGGGGAGGCAGCAGGACGAGCAGTACTTC. It codes for CASRPARGRQQDEQYF.

This clone has only one observation. This rearrangement joins TRBV2 to TRBJ2-1; TRBD2 is a possible D gene (5 bases). V was trimmed by 7 bases and J by 7 bases, leaving 11 bases between them. This CDR3 contains 12 residues. Per germline, CDR1 SNHLY and CDR2 FYNNEI. The CDR3 DNA follows: TGTGCCAGCATGTTGAGGGAAAATGAGCAGTTCTTC. Amino acid sequence: CASMLRENEQFF.

This clone occurred a few times. This chain joins TRBV2 and TRBJ1-1, with D perhaps matching TRBD1 (6 bases). Trimming took 4 bases from V and 3 from J, leaving 9 bases between them. Germline-derived CDR1 and CDR2 are SNHLY and FYNNEI. This CDR3 has 13 amino acids. CDR3 DNA: TGTGCCAGCAGTGGGACAGCCGACACTGAAGCTTTCTTT. This translates into CASSGTADTEAFF. Drawing the rest from reference TRBV2 and TRBJ1-1, the complete variable domain is EPEVTQTPSHQVTQMGQEVILRCVPISNHLYFYWYRQILGQKVEFLVSFYNNEISEKSEIFDDQFSVERPDGSNFTLKIRSTKLEDSAMYFCASSGTADTEAFFGQGTRLTVV.

J is TRBJ1-6 and V is TRBV30, with D uncertain. From germline, CDR1 is GTSNPN and CDR2 SVGIG (reference sequence). This CDR3 is built from 11 residues. V was clipped by 4 bases and J by 7 bases, with 5 bases between them. The CDR3 reads CAWTENSPLHF. CDR3 in DNA: TGTGCCTGGACAGAAAATTCACCCCTCCACTTT.

This chain uses TRBV11-2 with TRBJ1-1; D not resolved. V lost 0 bases and J lost 5, with 4 bases in between. The CDR3 is 12 amino acids. The V gene's germline CDR1 is SGHAT and CDR2 FQNNGV. The CDR3, as DNA: TGTGCCAGCAGCTTAGACCCAACTGAAGCTTTCTTT. Amino acids: CASSLDPTEAFF.